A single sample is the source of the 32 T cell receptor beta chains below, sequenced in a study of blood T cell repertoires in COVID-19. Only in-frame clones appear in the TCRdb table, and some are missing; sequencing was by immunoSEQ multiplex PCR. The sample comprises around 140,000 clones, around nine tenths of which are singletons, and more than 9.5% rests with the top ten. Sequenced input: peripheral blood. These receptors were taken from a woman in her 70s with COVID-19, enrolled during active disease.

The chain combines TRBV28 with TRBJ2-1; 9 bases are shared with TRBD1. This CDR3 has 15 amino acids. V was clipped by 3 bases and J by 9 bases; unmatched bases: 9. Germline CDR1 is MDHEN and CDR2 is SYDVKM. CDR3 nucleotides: TGTGCCAGCAGTTTCCAGTACAGGGGGCTTGCTGAGCAGTTCTTC. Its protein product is CASSFQYRGLAEQFF.

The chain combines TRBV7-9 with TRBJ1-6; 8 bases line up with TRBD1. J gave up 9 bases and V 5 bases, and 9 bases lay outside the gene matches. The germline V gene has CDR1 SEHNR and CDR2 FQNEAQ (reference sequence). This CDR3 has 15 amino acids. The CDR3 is CASSPRQGAGSPLHF. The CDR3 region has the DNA TGTGCCAGCAGCCCACGCCAGGGGGCCGGTTCACCCCTCCACTTT.

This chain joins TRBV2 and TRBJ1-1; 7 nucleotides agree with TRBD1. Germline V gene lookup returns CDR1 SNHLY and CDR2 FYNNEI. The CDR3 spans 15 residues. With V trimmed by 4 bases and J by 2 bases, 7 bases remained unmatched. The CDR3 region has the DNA TGTGCCAGCAGTGCAAGGGGGCTAGGAAACACTGAAGCTTTCTTT. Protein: CASSARGLGNTEAFF.

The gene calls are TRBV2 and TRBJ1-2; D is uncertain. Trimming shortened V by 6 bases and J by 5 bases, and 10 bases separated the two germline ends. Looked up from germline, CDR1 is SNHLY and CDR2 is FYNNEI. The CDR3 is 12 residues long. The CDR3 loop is CASSQVRYGYTF. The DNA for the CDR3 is TGTGCCAGCAGCCAAGTACGGTATGGCTACACCTTC.

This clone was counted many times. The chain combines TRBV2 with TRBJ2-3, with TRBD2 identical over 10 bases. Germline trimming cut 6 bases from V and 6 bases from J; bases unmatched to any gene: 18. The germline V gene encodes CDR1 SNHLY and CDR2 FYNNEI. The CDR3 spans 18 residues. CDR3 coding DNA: TGTGCCAGCAGCACCATCCCTAGCGGGGGATTTTGGAGGGATACGCAGTATTTT. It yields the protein CASSTIPSGGFWRDTQYF. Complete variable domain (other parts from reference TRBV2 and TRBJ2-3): EPEVTQTPSHQVTQMGQEVILRCVPISNHLYFYWYRQILGQKVEFLVSFYNNEISEKSEIFDDQFSVERPDGSNFTLKIRSTKLEDSAMYFCASSTIPSGGFWRDTQYFGPGTRLTVL.

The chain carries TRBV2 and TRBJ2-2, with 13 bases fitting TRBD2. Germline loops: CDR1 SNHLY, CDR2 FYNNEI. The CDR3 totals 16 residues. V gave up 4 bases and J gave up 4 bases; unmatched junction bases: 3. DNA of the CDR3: TGTGCCAGCAGTGGACTAGCGGGGGGCCCCACCGGGGAGCTGTTTTTT. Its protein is CASSGLAGGPTGELFF.

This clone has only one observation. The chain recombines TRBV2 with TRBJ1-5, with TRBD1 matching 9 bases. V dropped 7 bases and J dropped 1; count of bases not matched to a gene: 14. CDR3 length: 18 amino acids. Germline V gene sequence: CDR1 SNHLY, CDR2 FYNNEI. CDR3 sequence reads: CASMGPGQGSWSNQPQHF. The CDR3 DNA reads TGTGCCAGCATGGGGCCGGGACAGGGAAGTTGGAGCAATCAGCCCCAGCATTTT. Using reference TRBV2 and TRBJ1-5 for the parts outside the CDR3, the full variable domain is EPEVTQTPSHQVTQMGQEVILRCVPISNHLYFYWYRQILGQKVEFLVSFYNNEISEKSEIFDDQFSVERPDGSNFTLKIRSTKLEDSAMYFCASMGPGQGSWSNQPQHFGDGTRLSIL.

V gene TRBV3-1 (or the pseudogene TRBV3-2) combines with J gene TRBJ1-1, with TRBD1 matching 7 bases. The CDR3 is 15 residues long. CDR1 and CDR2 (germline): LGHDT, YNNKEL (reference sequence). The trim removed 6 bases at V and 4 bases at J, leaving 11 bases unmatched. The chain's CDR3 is CASRPTPGQSTEAFF. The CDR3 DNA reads TGTGCCAGCAGGCCGACCCCGGGACAGAGCACTGAAGCTTTCTTT.

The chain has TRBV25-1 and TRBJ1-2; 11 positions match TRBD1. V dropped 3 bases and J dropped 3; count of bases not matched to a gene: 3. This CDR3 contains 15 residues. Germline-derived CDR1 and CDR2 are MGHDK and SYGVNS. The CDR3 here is CASSERTGGYYGYTF. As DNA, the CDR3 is TGTGCCAGCAGTGAGAGGACAGGGGGCTACTATGGCTACACCTTC.

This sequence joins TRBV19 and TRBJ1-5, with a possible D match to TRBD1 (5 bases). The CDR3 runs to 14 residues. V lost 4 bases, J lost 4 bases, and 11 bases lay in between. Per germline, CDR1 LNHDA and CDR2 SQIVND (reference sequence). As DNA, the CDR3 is TGTGCCAGTAGTAGGGGGGACGGGAATCAGCCCCAGCATTTT. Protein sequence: CASSRGDGNQPQHF. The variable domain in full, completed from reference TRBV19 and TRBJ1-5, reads DGGITQSPKYLFRKEGQNVTLSCEQNLNHDAMYWYRQDPGQGLRLIYYSQIVNDFQKGDIAEGYSVSREKKESFPLTVTSAQKNPTAFYLCASSRGDGNQPQHFGDGTRLSIL.

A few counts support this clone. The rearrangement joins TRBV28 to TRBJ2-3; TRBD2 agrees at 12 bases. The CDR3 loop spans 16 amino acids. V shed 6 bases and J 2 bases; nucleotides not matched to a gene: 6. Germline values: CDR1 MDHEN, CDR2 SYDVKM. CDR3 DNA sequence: TGTGCCAGCAGAAATGGACTAGCGGGGATCACAGATACGCAGTATTTT. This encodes CASRNGLAGITDTQYF. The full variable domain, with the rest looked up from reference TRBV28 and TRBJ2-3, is DVKVTQSSRYLVKRTGEKVFLECVQDMDHENMFWYRQDPGLGLRLIYFSYDVKMKEKGDIPEGYSVSREKKERFSLILESASTNQTSMYLCASRNGLAGITDTQYFGPGTRLTVL.

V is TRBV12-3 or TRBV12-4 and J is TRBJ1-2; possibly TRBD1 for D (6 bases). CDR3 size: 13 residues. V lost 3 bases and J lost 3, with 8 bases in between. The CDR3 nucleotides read TGTGCCAGCAGTTTGTCAGGGGACTATGGCTACACCTTC. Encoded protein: CASSLSGDYGYTF.

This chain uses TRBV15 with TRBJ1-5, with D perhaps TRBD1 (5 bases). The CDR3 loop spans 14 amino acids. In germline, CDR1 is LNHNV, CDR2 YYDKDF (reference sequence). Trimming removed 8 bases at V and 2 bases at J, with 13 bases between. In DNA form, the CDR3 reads TGTGCCACCCAGAAAGGGGAAGGCAATCAGCCCCAGCATTTT. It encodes CATQKGEGNQPQHF.

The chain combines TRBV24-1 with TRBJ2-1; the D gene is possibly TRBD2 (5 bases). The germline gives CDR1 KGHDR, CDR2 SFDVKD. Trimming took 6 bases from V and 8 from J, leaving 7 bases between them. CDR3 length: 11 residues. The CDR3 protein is CATSSSHEQFF. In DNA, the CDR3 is TGTGCCACCAGTTCTAGCCATGAGCAGTTCTTC.

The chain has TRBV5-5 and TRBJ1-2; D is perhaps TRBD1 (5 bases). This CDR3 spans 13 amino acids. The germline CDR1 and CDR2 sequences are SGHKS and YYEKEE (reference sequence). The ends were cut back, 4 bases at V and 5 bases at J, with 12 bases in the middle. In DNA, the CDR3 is TGTGCCAGCAGCGTACCCCAGGGATATGGCTACACCTTC. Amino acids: CASSVPQGYGYTF.

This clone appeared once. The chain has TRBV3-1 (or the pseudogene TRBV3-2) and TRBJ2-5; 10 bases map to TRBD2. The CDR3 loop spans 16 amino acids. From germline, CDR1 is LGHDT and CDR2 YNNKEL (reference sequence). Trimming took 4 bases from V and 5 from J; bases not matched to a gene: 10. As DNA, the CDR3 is TGTGCCAGCAGCCGGGCCCCTAGCGGGGGCCGTGAGACCCAGTACTTC. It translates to CASSRAPSGGRETQYF.

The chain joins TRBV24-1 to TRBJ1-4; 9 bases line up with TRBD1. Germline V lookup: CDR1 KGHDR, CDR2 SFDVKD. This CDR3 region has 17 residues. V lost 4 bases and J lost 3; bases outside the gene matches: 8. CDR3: CATSELTGGWANEKLFF. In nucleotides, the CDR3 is TGTGCCACCAGTGAACTAACAGGGGGCTGGGCTAATGAAAAACTGTTTTTT.

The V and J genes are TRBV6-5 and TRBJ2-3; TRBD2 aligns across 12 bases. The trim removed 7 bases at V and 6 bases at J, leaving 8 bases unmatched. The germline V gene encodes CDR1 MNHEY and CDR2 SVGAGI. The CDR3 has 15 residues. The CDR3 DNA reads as TGTGCCAGCACCGCAGGACTAGCGGGGAGGGATACGCAGTATTTT. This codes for CASTAGLAGRDTQYF.

CDR3 loop: CATRSGGEIYNEQFF. The CDR3 DNA is TGCGCCACCCGGAGTGGGGGGGAAATTTACAATGAGCAGTTCTTC. The rearrangement links TRBV5-1 to TRBJ2-1; 7 positions match TRBD2. The CDR3 has 15 amino acids. Germline loops: CDR1 SGHRS, CDR2 YFSETQ. Trimming at V came to 9 bases and at J to 4 bases, leaving 13 bases not matched to a gene.

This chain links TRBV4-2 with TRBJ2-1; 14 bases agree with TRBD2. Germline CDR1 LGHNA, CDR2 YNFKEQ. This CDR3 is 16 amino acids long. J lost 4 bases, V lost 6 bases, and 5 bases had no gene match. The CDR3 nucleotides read TGTGCCAGCAGTACCGGGACTAGCGGGGGATACAATGAGCAGTTCTTC. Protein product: CASSTGTSGGYNEQFF.

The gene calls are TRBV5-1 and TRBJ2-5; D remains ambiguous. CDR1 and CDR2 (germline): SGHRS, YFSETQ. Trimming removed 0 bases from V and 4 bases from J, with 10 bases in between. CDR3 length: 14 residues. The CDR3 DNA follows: TGCGCCAGCAGCTTGGAGCCCCTACGAGAGACCCAGTACTTC. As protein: CASSLEPLRETQYF. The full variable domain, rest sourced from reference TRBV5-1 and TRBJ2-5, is KAGVTQTPRYLIKTRGQQVTLSCSPISGHRSVSWYQQTPGQGLQFLFEYFSETQRNKGNFPGRFSGRQFSNSRSEMNVSTLELGDSALYLCASSLEPLRETQYFGPGTRLLVL.

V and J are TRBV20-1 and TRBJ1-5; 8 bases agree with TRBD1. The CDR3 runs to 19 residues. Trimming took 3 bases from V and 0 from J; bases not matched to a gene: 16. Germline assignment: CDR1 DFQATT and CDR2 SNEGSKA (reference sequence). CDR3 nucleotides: TGCAGTGCTAGTTCTCTTCCCCTCACAGGGGGAGATAGCAATCAGCCCCAGCATTTT. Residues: CSASSLPLTGGDSNQPQHF.

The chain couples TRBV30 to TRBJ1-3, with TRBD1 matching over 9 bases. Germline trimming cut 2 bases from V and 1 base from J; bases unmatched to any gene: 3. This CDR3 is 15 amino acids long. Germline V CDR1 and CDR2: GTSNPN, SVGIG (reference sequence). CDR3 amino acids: CAWSFGTGSGNTIYF. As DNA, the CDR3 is TGTGCCTGGAGTTTCGGGACAGGGTCTGGAAACACCATATATTTT.

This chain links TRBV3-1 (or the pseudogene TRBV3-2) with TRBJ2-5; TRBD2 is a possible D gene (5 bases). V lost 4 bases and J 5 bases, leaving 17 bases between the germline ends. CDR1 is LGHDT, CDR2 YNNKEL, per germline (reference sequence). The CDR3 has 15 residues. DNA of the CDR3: TGTGCCAGCAGCCTACCCGGAGGATCTCAGGAGACCCAGTACTTC. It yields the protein CASSLPGGSQETQYF.

The CDR3 region is CAWSVRQGSGGYTF. CDR3 DNA: TGTGCCTGGAGTGTACGACAGGGCTCGGGCGGCTACACCTTC. V usage is TRBV30 and J usage is TRBJ1-2; 7 bases are a match to TRBD1. With V trimmed by 0 bases and J by 8 bases, 9 bases remained unmatched. The CDR3 runs 14 residues. Germline loops: CDR1 GTSNPN, CDR2 SVGIG (reference sequence).

CDR3 DNA sequence: TGCAGTGCTAGTTCCGGGACAGGGGTATCAGATACGCAGTATTTT. Protein product: CSASSGTGVSDTQYF. The chain is built from TRBV20-1 and TRBJ2-3; the match to TRBD1 covers 10 bases. Germline V lookup: CDR1 DFQATT, CDR2 SNEGSKA (reference sequence). V lost 3 bases and J lost 4; bases outside the gene matches: 7. The CDR3 extends over 15 amino acids.

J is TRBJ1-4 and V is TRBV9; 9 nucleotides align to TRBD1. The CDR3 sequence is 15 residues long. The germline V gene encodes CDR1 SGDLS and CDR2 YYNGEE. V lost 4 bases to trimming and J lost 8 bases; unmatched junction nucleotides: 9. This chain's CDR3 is CASSTQTGGIEKLFF. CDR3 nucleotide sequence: TGTGCCAGCAGCACCCAGACAGGGGGTATCGAAAAACTGTTTTTT.

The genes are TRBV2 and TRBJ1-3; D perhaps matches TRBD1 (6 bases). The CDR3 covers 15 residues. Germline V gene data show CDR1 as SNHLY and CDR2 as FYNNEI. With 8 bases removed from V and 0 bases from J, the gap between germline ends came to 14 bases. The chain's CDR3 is CASAYQGPSGNTIYF. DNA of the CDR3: TGTGCCAGCGCTTACCAGGGGCCCTCTGGAAACACCATATATTTT.

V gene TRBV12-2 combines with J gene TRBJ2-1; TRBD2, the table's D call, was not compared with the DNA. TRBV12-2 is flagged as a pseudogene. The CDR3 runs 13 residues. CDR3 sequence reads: CASRRLRKYEQFF. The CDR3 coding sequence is TGTGCAAGTCGCCGACTCCGAAAGTATGAGCAGTTCTTC.

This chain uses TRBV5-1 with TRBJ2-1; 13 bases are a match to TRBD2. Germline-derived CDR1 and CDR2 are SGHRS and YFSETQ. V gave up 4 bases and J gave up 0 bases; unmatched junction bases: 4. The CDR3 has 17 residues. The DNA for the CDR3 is TGCGCCAGCAGCCGGACTAGCGGGGGAAGCTCCTACAATGAGCAGTTCTTC. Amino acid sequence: CASSRTSGGSSYNEQFF.

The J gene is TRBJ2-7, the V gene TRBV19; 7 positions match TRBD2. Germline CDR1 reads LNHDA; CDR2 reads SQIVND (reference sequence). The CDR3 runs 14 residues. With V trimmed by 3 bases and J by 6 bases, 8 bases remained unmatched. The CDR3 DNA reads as TGTGCCAGTAGTATGGGGGACTACCGACGCGAGCAGTACTTC. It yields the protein CASSMGDYRREQYF.

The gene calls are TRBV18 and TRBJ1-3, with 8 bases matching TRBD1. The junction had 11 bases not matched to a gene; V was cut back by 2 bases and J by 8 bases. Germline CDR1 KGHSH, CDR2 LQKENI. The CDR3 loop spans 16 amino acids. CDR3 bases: TGTGCCAGCTCACCAGGGACCGGGACAGGATCCGACACCATATATTTT. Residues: CASSPGTGTGSDTIYF.